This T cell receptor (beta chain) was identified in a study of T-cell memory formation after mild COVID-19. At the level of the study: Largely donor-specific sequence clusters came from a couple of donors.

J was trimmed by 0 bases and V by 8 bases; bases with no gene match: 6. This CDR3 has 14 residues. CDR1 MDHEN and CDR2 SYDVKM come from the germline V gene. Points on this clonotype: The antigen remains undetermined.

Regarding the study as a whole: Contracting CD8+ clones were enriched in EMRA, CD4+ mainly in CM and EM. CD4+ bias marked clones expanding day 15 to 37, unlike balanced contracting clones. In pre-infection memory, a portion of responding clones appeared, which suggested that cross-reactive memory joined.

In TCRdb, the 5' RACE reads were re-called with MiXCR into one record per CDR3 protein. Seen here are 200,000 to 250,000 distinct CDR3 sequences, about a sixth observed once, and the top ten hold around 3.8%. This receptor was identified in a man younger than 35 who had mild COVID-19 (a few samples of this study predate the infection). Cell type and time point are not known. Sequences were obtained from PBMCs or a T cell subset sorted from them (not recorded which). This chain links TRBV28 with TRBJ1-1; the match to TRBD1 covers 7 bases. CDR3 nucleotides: TGTGCCAGCGACAGGGACACCATGAACACTGAAGCTTTCTTT. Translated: CASDRDTMNTEAFF.